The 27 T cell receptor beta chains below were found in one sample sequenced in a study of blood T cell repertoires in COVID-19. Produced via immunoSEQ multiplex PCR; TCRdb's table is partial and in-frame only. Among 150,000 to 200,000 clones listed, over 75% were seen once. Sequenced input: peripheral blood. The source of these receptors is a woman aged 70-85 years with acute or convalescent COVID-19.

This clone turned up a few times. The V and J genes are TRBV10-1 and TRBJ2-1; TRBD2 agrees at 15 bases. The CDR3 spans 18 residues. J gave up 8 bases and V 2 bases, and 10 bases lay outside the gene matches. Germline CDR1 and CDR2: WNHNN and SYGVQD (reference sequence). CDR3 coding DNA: TGCGCCAGCAGTGAGCCGGGACTAGCGGGAGGATCTGTCCATGAGCAGTTCTTC. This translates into CASSEPGLAGGSVHEQFF.

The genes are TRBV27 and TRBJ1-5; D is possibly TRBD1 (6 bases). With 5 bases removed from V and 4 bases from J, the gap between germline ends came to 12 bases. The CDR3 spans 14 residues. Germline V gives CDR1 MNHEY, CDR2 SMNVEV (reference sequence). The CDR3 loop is CASSPRTDNQPQHF. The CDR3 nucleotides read TGTGCCAGCAGTCCTCGGACAGATAATCAGCCCCAGCATTTT.

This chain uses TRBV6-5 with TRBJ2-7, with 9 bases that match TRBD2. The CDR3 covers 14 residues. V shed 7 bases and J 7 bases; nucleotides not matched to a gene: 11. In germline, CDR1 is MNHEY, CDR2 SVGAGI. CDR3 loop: CASKRVAGAREQYF. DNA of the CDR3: TGTGCCAGCAAGCGGGTAGCGGGAGCGCGGGAGCAGTACTTC.

This CDR3 is CASTPVGQGSQPQHF. The CDR3 DNA follows: TGTGCCAGCACGCCCGTCGGACAGGGATCTCAGCCCCAGCATTTT. The rearrangement uses TRBV6-5 and TRBJ1-5; 8 bases fit TRBD1. V shed 7 bases, J shed 6 bases, and the junction held 11 bases outside the gene matches. CDR3 length equals 15 residues. Germline V gives CDR1 MNHEY, CDR2 SVGAGI.

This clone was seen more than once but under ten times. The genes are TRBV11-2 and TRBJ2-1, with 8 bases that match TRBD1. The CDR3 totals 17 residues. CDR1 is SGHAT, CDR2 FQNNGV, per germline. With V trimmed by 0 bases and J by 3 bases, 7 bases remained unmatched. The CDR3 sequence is CASSLDRSTGGYNEQFF. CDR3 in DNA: TGTGCCAGCAGCTTAGATCGATCAACAGGGGGCTACAATGAGCAGTTCTTC. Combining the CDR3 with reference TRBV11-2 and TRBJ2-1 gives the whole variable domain EAGVAQSPRYKIIEKRQSVAFWCNPISGHATLYWYQQILGQGPKLLIQFQNNGVVDDSQLPKDRFSAERLKGVDSTLKIQPAKLEDSAVYLCASSLDRSTGGYNEQFFGPGTRLTVL.

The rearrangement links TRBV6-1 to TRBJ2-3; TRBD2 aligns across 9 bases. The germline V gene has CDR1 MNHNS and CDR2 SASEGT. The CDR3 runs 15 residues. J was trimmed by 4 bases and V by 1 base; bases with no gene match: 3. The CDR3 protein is CASSEDLAGPDTQYF. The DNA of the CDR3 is TGTGCCAGCAGTGAAGACCTAGCGGGACCAGATACGCAGTATTTT.

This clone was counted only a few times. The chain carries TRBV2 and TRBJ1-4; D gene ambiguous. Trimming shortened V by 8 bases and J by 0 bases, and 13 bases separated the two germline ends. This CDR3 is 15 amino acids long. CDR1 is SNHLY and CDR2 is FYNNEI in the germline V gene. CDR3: CASGLPETTNEKLFF. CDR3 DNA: TGTGCCAGCGGGCTACCTGAAACAACTAATGAAAAACTGTTTTTT. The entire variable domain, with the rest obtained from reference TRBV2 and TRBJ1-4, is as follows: EPEVTQTPSHQVTQMGQEVILRCVPISNHLYFYWYRQILGQKVEFLVSFYNNEISEKSEIFDDQFSVERPDGSNFTLKIRSTKLEDSAMYFCASGLPETTNEKLFFGSGTQLSVL.

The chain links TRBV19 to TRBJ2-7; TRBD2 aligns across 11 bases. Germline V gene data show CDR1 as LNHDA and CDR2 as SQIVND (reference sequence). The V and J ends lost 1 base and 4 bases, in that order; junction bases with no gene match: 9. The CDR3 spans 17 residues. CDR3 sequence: CASSIVQLAGVYYEQYF. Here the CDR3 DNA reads TGTGCCAGTAGTATAGTGCAACTAGCGGGAGTTTATTACGAGCAGTACTTC.

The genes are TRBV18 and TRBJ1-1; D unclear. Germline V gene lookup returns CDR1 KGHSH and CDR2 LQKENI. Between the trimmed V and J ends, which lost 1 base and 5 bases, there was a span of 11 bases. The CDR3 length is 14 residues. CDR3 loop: CASSPQEAITEAFF. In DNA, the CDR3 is TGTGCCAGCTCACCACAAGAGGCCATAACTGAAGCTTTCTTT.

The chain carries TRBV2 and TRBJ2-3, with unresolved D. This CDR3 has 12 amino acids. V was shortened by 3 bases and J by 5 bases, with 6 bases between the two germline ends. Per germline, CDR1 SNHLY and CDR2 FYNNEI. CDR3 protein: CASSESRDTQYF. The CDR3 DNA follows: TGTGCCAGCAGTGAGTCCAGAGATACGCAGTATTTT.

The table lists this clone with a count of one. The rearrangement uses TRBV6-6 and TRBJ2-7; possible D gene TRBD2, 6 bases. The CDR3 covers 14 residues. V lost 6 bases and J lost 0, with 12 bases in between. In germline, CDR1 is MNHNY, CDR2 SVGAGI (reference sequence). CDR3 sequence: CASRRDASSYEQYF. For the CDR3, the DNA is TGTGCCAGCAGGCGGGACGCGAGCTCCTACGAGCAGTACTTC.

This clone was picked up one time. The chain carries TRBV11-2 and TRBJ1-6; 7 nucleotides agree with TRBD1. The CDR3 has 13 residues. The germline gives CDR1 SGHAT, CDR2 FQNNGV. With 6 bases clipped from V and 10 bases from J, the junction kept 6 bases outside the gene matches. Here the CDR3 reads CASRHRGGSPLHF. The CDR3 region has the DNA TGTGCCAGCAGGCACAGGGGTGGGTCACCCCTCCACTTT.

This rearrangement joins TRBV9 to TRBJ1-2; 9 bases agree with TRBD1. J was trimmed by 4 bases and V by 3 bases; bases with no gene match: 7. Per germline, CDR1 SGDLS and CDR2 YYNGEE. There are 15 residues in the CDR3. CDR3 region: CASSEGTGRPYGYTF. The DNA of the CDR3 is TGTGCCAGCAGCGAGGGGACAGGGCGGCCCTATGGCTACACCTTC.

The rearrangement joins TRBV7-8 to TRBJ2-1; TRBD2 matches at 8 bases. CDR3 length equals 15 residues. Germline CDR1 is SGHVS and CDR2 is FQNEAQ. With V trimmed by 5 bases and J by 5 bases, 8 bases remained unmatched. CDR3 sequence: CASSKTSGLNNEQFF. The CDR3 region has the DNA TGTGCCAGCAGCAAAACTAGCGGATTAAACAATGAGCAGTTCTTC.

The DNA for the CDR3 is TGTGCCAGCCAATCAGTTGACACTGAAGCTTTCTTT. This codes for CASQSVDTEAFF. This chain uses TRBV2 with TRBJ1-1; D gene unclear. Trimming cost V 8 bases and J 3 bases, with 10 bases left between them. The CDR3 has 12 residues. Per germline, CDR1 SNHLY and CDR2 FYNNEI.

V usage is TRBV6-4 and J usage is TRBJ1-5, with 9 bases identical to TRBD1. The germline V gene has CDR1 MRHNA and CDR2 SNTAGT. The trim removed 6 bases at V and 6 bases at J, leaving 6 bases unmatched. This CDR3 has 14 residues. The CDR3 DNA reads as TGTGCCAGCAGGGAACAGGGGGCTCCTCAGCCCCAGCATTTT. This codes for CASREQGAPQPQHF.

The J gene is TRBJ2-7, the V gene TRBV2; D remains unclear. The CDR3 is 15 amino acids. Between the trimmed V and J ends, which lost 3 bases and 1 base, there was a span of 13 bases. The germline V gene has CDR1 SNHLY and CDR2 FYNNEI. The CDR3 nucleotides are TGTGCCAGCAGTGACCACAGACGAATTTCCTACGAGCAGTACTTC. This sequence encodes CASSDHRRISYEQYF. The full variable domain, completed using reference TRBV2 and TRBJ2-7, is EPEVTQTPSHQVTQMGQEVILRCVPISNHLYFYWYRQILGQKVEFLVSFYNNEISEKSEIFDDQFSVERPDGSNFTLKIRSTKLEDSAMYFCASSDHRRISYEQYFGPGTRLTVT.

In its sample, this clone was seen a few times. CDR3 amino acids: CASSQRGTSTEAFF. Written as DNA, the CDR3 is TGTGCCAGCAGCCAGAGAGGGACATCGACTGAAGCTTTCTTT. The J gene is TRBJ1-1, the V gene TRBV14; D may be TRBD1 (6 bases). This CDR3 has 14 residues. Per the germline V gene, CDR1 is SGHDN and CDR2 is FVKESK. The germline V and J ends were trimmed by 3 bases and 5 bases, with 13 bases remaining between them.

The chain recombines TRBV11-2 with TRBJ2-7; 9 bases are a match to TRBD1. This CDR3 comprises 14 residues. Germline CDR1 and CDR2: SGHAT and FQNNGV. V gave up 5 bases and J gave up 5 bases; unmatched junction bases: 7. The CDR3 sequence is CASSRRDRVDEQYF. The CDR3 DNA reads TGTGCCAGCAGCCGCCGGGACAGGGTCGACGAGCAGTACTTC.

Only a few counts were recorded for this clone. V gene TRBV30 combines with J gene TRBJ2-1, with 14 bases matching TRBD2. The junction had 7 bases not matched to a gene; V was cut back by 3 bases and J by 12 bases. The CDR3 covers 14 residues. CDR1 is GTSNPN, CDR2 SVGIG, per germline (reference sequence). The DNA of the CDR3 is TGTGCCTGGAGCCGGGGGACTAGCGGGAGCGGGCAGTTCTTC. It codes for CAWSRGTSGSGQFF.

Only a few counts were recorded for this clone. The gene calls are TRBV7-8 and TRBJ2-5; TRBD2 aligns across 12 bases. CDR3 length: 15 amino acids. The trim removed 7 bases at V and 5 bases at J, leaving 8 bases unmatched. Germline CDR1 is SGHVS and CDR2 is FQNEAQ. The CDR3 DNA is TGTGCCAGCACACACTCGACTAGCGGGAGTGAGACCCAGTACTTC. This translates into CASTHSTSGSETQYF.

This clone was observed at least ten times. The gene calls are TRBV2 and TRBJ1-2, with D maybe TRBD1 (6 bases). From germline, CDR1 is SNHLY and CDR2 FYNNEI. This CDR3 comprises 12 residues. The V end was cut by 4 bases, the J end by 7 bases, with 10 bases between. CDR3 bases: TGTGCCAGCAGTGTTTCAGGGGCTGGCTACACCTTC. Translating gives CASSVSGAGYTF.

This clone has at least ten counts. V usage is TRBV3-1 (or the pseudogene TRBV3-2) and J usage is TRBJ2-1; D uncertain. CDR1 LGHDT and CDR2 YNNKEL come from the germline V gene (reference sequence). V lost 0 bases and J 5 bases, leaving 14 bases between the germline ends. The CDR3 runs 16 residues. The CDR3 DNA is TGTGCCAGCAGCCAAGAACCCGGTGTGTTCGACAATGAGCAGTTCTTC. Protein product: CASSQEPGVFDNEQFF.

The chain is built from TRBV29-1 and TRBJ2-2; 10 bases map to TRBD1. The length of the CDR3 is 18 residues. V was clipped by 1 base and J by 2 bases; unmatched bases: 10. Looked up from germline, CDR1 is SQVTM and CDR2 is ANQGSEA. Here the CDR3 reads CSVEGLSGTGDNTGELFF. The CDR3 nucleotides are TGCAGCGTTGAAGGGCTATCCGGGACAGGGGACAACACCGGGGAGCTGTTTTTT.

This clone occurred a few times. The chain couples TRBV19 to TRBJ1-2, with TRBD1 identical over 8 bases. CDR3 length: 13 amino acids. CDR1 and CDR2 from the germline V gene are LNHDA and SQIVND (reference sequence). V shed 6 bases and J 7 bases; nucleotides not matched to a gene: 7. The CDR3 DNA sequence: TGTGCCAGTAGCTCTTCGACAGGGGCTGGCTACACCTTC. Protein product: CASSSSTGAGYTF.

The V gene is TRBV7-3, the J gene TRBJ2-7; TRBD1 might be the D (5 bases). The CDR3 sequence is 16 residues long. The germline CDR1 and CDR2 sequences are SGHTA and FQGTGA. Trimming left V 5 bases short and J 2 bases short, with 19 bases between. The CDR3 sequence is CASSEKKQGRTYEQYF. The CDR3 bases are TGTGCCAGCAGCGAGAAAAAGCAGGGAAGGACCTACGAGCAGTACTTC.

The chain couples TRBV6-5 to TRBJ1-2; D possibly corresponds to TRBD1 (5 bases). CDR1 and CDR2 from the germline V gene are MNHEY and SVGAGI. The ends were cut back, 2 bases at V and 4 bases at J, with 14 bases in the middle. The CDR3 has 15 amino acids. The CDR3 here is CASSYDSVNLYGYTF. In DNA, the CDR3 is TGTGCCAGCAGTTACGACAGCGTTAATCTCTATGGCTACACCTTC.